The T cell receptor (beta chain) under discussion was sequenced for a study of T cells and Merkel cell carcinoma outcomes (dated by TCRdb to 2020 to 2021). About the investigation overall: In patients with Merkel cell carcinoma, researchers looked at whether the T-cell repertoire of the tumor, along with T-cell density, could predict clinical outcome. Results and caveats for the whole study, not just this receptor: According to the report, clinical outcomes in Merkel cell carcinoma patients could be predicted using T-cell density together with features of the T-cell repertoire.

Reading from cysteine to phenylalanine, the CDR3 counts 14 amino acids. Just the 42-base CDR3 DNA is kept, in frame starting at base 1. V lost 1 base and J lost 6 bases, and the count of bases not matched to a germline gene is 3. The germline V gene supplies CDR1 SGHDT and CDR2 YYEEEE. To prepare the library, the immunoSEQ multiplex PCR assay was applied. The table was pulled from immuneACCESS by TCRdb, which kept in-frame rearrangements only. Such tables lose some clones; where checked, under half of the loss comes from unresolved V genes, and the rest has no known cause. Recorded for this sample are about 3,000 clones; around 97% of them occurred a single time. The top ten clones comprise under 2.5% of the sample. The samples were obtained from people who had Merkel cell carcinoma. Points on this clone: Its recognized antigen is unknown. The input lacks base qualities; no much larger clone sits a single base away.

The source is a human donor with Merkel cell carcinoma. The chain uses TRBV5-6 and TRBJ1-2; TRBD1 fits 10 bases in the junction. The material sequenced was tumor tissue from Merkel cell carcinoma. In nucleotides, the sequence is TGTGCCAGCAGCTTGATCGGGACAGGGGATGGCTACACCTTC. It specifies CASSLIGTGDGYTF.